The sequence of this T cell receptor beta chain was determined in a study of T cell responses to AZD1222 COVID-19 vaccine. This CDR3 has 14 residues. Germline assignment: CDR1 SGHTS and CDR2 YDEGEE. Trimming stripped 4 bases from V and 2 bases from J, with 12 bases between. Assay used: immunoSEQ multiplex PCR; TCRdb lists only in-frame clones, some missing. Among about 110,000 clones listed, approximately 86% were seen once. The sequences come from peripheral blood, collected on day 0 of AZD1222 vaccination. The receptor comes from an adult in good health. V and J are TRBV5-8 and TRBJ1-2; a possible D gene is TRBD1 (5 bases). This CDR3 reads CASSAVRGNYGYTF. DNA of the CDR3: TGTGCCAGCAGCGCGGTTCGGGGGAACTATGGCTACACCTTC.